This TCR beta chain originates from a study of blood T cells in healthy people across ages (dated by TCRdb to about 2015). About the study as a whole: In model experiments, roughly one uniquely barcoded TCR beta cDNA molecule per two T cells was captured by template switching. To track age-related changes in TCR beta repertoire diversity, the study relied on deep sequencing normalized with unique cDNA molecular identifiers. Four age groups were formed from the donors: young (average approximately 17 years), middle-aged (roughly 38), aged (around 62) and long-lived (less than 85). To avoid experimental bias, donors of different ages were spread randomly across the sequencing lanes. Two additional independent replicas of 1 million unique cDNA reads from the same blood draw were analyzed for two donors (one aged 18 to 30 and one aged 80 or older). The investigation overall reported the following: Because donor CMV infection status was unknown, age-related changes in expanded clonotypes were potentially confounded. Since profiling was done on bulk unsorted PBMCs, naive and antigen-experienced compartments could not be conclusively compared. Estimates of total diversity from one million sequenced T cells were regarded as lower bounds and underestimates. Observed TCR beta diversity per million T cells fell roughly linearly with age, and a significant reduction was already apparent by age about 36. Compared with the aged group, the long-lived group had more naive CD4+ T cells, fewer expanded clones and increased TCR diversity, a pattern suggesting age selection. There was a strong correlation between observed TCR beta diversity and the percentage of naive T cells measured by flow cytometry.

V has 3 bases trimmed and J has 3 bases trimmed; junction bases matching no gene number 14. CDR1 LGHNA and CDR2 YSLEER are derived from the germline V gene. The CDR3 numbers 18 residues from cysteine through phenylalanine. Only the CDR3 region is kept as DNA, spanning 54 bases read in frame from base 1. The library was produced with 5' RACE. Sequenced on an Illumina HiSeq 2500. A second roughly 6 to 12 cycle PCR used a sample-barcoded 5' primer and a J-beta primer mix. A template-switch 5' adaptor carrying 12 random nucleotides introduced a unique molecular identifier onto each TCR beta cDNA molecule. Each sample yielded at least 3 million CDR3-containing paired-end reads. First-strand cDNA was synthesized from all RNA with the Mint cDNA synthesis kit, primed by a TRBC-specific oligonucleotide. All cDNA was treated with uracil-DNA glycosylase and then went through a first 18-cycle PCR with the universal primers M1SS and BC2_uni_R. On the authors' methods: For normalization, 1 million high-quality reads were randomly selected from each sample, with every read carrying a distinct molecular identifier. Reads with shared molecular identifiers were discarded instead of being binned into consensus sequences. CDR3 identification, clonotype clustering and error correction used MiTCR with a Q25 quality threshold and the strictest error-elimination algorithm. A nonparametric unseen species model using Euler transformation provided a lower-bound estimate of total TCR beta diversity. TCRdb cleaned the public reads at Q25 with fastp, built clones with MiXCR and kept in-frame beta chains. When rows share a CDR3 protein, they turn into one entry using the most common DNA and genes. What appears here as the V and J calls and clone size reflects TCRdb's work, not the paper's. This sample holds about 830,000 distinct CDR3 sequences; 55% to 75% were observed only once. Over 20% of the sample is in the top ten clones.

Systemically healthy Caucasian individuals from Russia, approximately 39 in total and aged about 6 to 95 years, were included as donors. Each donor gave 9 to 10 milliliters of peripheral blood, collected into EDTA-treated Vacutainer tubes. Ficoll-Paque density-gradient centrifugation was used to isolate PBMCs, with at least 6.5 million obtained per sample. Trizol reagent was used to extract total RNA from PBMCs, with at least 5 micrograms per sample. Naive CD45RAhigh/CD27high T cell percentages were measured by flow cytometry on a PBMC aliquot from every donor. A remark on this clonotype: Its antigen target is currently unknown. No quality values exist for individual bases; no much larger clone is one base distant.

Recombination joined TRBV4-3 with TRBJ2-3, with 8 central nucleotides matching TRBD2. The TCR sequence derives from a man aged 25 to 40 in good health. The material sequenced was blood. CDR3 protein: CASSHTLGGTSFTDTQYF. The sequence in DNA is TGCGCCAGCAGCCATACCCTGGGCGGGACTAGTTTTACAGATACGCAGTATTTT.